This T cell receptor (beta chain) was captured in a study of cytomegalovirus exposure and HLA in healthy donors. Turning to the study itself: One earlier analysis, a look at about 179 million T cells, found approximately 120 million unique TCR beta sequences.

Concerning this clone itself: Its matching antigen is unknown.

V was clipped by 1 base and J by 2 bases; unmatched bases: 4. The CDR3 extends over 18 amino acids. CDR1 is SGHRS, CDR2 YFSETQ, per germline. With 60 Vbeta and 13 Jbeta primers, the PCR was carried out. The table came from immunoSEQ multiplex PCR; TCRdb's copy has only in-frame clones and leaves some out. The data contain 100,000 to 150,000 clones, roughly 80% of them seen just once; the ten biggest clones take up 2.5% to 3%. Study results and limitations: Most CMV-associated TCR beta chains were later found to appear HLA-restricted. Certain sequence variants were highly shared and formed a cluster, and this cluster was likely a sequencing artifact.

Sequenced input: PBMCs. The chain uses TRBV5-1 and TRBJ2-2; 14 bases map to TRBD2. This TCR was recovered from a man aged 30 to 39 in good health and CMV-seronegative. The CDR3 is CASSLRGLAGENTGELFF. CDR3 in DNA: TGCGCCAGCAGCTTGCGGGGACTAGCGGGAGAAAACACCGGGGAGCTGTTTTTT.